The 17 T cell receptor beta chains below all came from one sample that was sequenced in a study of tumor and adjacent non-tumor tissue in lung cancer. No cell sorting was done before RNA was extracted from the tissue. Distant lung tissue was collected more than 3 cm away from the tumor edge. The library came from three nested PCR rounds adapted from ARM-PCR protocols. TCRdb independently ran MiXCR on the multiplex PCR reads; one entry per CDR3 protein. The sample holds 65,000 to 85,000 distinct CDR3 sequences, 76% seen once. Sequencing was done on a sample of distant non-tumor lung tissue. Source of these receptors: a man between 60 and 70 years old with non-small cell lung cancer.

The chain links TRBV4-1 to TRBJ2-1; TRBD2 agrees at 7 bases. V was clipped by 4 bases and J by 9 bases; unmatched bases: 12. CDR1 and CDR2 from the germline V gene are MGHRA and YSYEKL. This CDR3 region has 15 residues. The CDR3: CASSPIEGGNGEQFF. For the CDR3, the DNA is TGCGCCAGCAGCCCCATAGAGGGAGGGAACGGTGAGCAGTTCTTC.

With respect to this clonotype: The junction departs from germline at one end; a sequencing error may be responsible. This sequence joins TRBV11-2 and TRBJ2-2; possible D gene TRBD2, 7 bases. CDR1 is SGHAT, CDR2 FQNNGV, per germline. There are 14 residues in the CDR3. In DNA form, the CDR3 reads TGTGCCAGCAGCTTAGAGATTAACACCGGGGGGCTGTCTTTT. Its translation: CASSLEINTGGLSF.

This clonotype was detected only a few times. The V call is TRBV6-6, the J call TRBJ2-2; no definite D call. The CDR3 loop spans 15 amino acids. Germline loops: CDR1 MNHNY, CDR2 SVGAGI (reference sequence). The V gene lost 2 bases and the J gene lost 0 bases, with 7 bases spanning the gap. The CDR3 bases are TGTGCCAGCAGTTACATAGCCGCGAACACCGGGGAGCTGTTTTTT. This sequence encodes CASSYIAANTGELFF.

Remarks on this clonotype: The junction does not match germline at one end; this may be a read error. J is TRBJ2-7 and V is TRBV5-4; TRBD1 is a possible D gene (5 bases). CDR1 SGHNT and CDR2 YYREEE come from the germline V gene (reference sequence). CDR3 size: 12 residues. CDR3 in amino acids: CASSWGGYGQYF. The CDR3 coding sequence is TGTGCCAGCAGCTGGGGCGGTTACGGGCAGTACTTC.

V and J are TRBV7-9 and TRBJ2-7; D is perhaps TRBD1 or TRBD2 (5 bases each). CDR3 length: 14 amino acids. The germline gives CDR1 SEHNR, CDR2 FQNEAQ (reference sequence). Deletions cut 1 base from V and 5 bases from J, with 12 bases between. The chain's CDR3 is CASSLVGRDDEQYF. As DNA, the CDR3 is TGTGCCAGCAGCTTAGTCGGCAGGGACGACGAGCAGTACTTC.

This clonotype was counted once. This chain uses TRBV5-6 with TRBJ1-5; possibly TRBD1 for D (6 bases). Trimming took off 4 bases at V and 5 bases at J, with 19 bases between the two ends. Looked up from germline, CDR1 is SGHDT and CDR2 is YYEEEE. The CDR3 runs 16 residues. CDR3 DNA: TGTGCCAGCAGCATAAGCTACATTGCAGGGGATCAGCCCCAGCATTTT. It codes for CASSISYIAGDQPQHF.

For this clonotype: This could be a read error, since a much larger clone is one nucleotide away. The chain combines TRBV20-1 with TRBJ2-3; TRBD1 might be the D (6 bases). The DNA end lines up better with TRBJ1-5; the J call may be wrong. Germline values: CDR1 DFQATT, CDR2 SNEGSKA (reference sequence). The CDR3 extends over 11 amino acids. In DNA form, the CDR3 reads TGCAGTGCTAGGGGGGGCGTTTCGCAGCATTTT. It yields the protein CSARGGVSQHF.

For this clonotype: One end of the junction is discordant with germline, which a read error may explain. The chain is built from TRBV11-1 and TRBJ2-1, with 12 positions matching TRBD2. Germline V gives CDR1 SGHAT, CDR2 FQDESV (reference sequence). This CDR3 has 15 residues. The CDR3 spells CAISLWTSGNSQQFF. The CDR3, as DNA: TGTGCCATCAGCCTGTGGACTAGCGGGAACAGTCAGCAGTTCTTC.

This clonotype was observed a few times. Relative to the germline gene, one junction end is altered; a read error may explain this. The chain is built from TRBV29-1 and TRBJ2-1, with D maybe TRBD2 (7 bases). The CDR3 runs 19 residues. Germline V lookup: CDR1 SQVTM, CDR2 ANQGSEA. For the CDR3, the DNA is TGTAGCGGCTGGGGGGGGCGTGGGAGCCTGCCATCGAGGAGCAATGAGCAGTTCTTC. Translated: CSGWGGRGSLPSRSNEQFF.

Note on this clonotype: An end of the junction does not agree with germline; a read error may underlie this. This chain connects TRBV7-8 to TRBJ2-7; D may match TRBD1 or TRBD2 (6 bases each). The CDR3 sequence is 15 residues long. From germline, CDR1 is SGHVS and CDR2 FQNEAQ. CDR3 bases: TGTGCCAACAGTCCCGAGAGGGGGGCGGGCTACGAGCAGTATTTC. Translated, it gives CANSPERGAGYEQYF.

For this clonotype: At one end, the junction sequence differs from germline, possibly due to a read error. This chain links TRBV11-1 with TRBJ2-2; D may be TRBD2 (5 bases). CDR1 is SGHAT and CDR2 is FQDESV in the germline V gene (reference sequence). The CDR3 length is 14 residues. CDR3 bases: TGTACCAGCAGCTATACTAGTGACACCGGGTGGCTGTTTTTT. It codes for CTSSYTSDTGWLFF.

The sample holds one count of this clonotype. One junction end disagrees with the germline gene, perhaps due to a read error. CDR3: CASSLSRNEQVF. In DNA form, the CDR3 reads TGTGCCAGTAGTTTATCCCGTAATGAGCAGGTCTTC. The chain combines TRBV28 with TRBJ2-1; D not certain. This CDR3 spans 12 amino acids. Germline-derived CDR1 and CDR2 are MDHEN and SYDVKM.

On this clonotype: An end of the junction does not agree with germline; a read error may underlie this. This rearrangement joins TRBV4-2 to TRBJ2-1, with a weak D call TRBD1 (6 bases). The CDR3 runs to 14 residues. Germline V CDR1 and CDR2: LGHNA, YNFKEQ. CDR3 DNA: TGTGCAAGCAGCAGGACAGTAGGTTACAATGAGCAGTTCTTC. This encodes CASSRTVGYNEQFF.

This chain uses TRBV11-2 with TRBJ2-1; 8 nucleotides line up with TRBD2. The CDR3 is 15 amino acids. Trimming took 2 bases from V and 9 from J; bases not matched to a gene: 9. Germline assignment: CDR1 SGHAT and CDR2 FQNNGV. CDR3 sequence: CASSLLVSGAIEQFF. The CDR3, as DNA: TGTGCCAGCAGCTTATTGGTTAGCGGGGCCATTGAGCAGTTCTTC. The full variable domain, rest sourced from reference TRBV11-2 and TRBJ2-1, is EAGVAQSPRYKIIEKRQSVAFWCNPISGHATLYWYQQILGQGPKLLIQFQNNGVVDDSQLPKDRFSAERLKGVDSTLKIQPAKLEDSAVYLCASSLLVSGAIEQFFGPGTRLTVL.

This rearrangement joins TRBV29-1 to TRBJ1-1, with D unclear. Trimming pared 7 bases from V and 10 bases from J, leaving 25 bases between. This CDR3 is 14 amino acids long. The germline CDR1 and CDR2 sequences are SQVTM and ANQGSEA. DNA of the CDR3: TGCAGCGCAGAAGGTGGCAGATCGAACACCGCAGCTTTCTTT. Protein: CSAEGGRSNTAAFF.

A remark on this clonotype: The junction and the germline gene differ at one end; a read error may be behind it. The chain employs TRBV24-1 and TRBJ2-3, with 10 bases lining up with TRBD1. Germline V CDR1 and CDR2: KGHDR, SFDVKD. The CDR3 extends over 15 amino acids. The CDR3 DNA reads as TGTGCCATCAGTGATTTTGGGACAGGGGCAGAAACGCAGTATTTT. Its translation is CAISDFGTGAETQYF.

Points on this clonotype: Being one base from a much bigger clone, this may be a read error. The chain employs TRBV6-5 and TRBJ2-5; 11 bases align to TRBD2. The length of the CDR3 is 13 residues. CDR1 MNHEY and CDR2 SVGAGI come from the germline V gene. CDR3 coding DNA: TGTACCACCTCGGGACTAGCGGATGGGACCCAGTACTTC. Its translation: CTTSGLADGTQYF.